The 7 T cell receptor beta chains given below trace back to one sample, sequenced in a study of identical twins. TCRdb recomputed calls from the 5' RACE reads with MiXCR, one row per CDR3 protein. This table holds 300,000 to 350,000 distinct CDR3 sequences, 12% found once. The sample was also linked to a second study, of yellow fever vaccine responses in identical twins.

What was sequenced was CD8+ T cells sorted from blood. Receptor source: a woman aged 18-30 years in good health.

The chain recombines TRBV27 with TRBJ2-3; 7 positions match TRBD2. With 5 bases clipped from V and 5 bases from J, the junction kept 10 bases outside the gene matches. Per the germline V gene, CDR1 is MNHEY and CDR2 is SMNVEV (reference sequence). This CDR3 has 15 amino acids. CDR3 loop: CASSDGLGIGDTQYF. The CDR3 DNA sequence: TGTGCCAGCAGTGACGGACTAGGAATAGGAGATACGCAGTATTTT.

There are a few counts of this clonotype. V and J are TRBV13 and TRBJ1-4, with D possibly matching TRBD1 (5 bases). Trimming shortened V by 5 bases and J by 2 bases, and 15 bases separated the two germline ends. CDR3 length: 16 residues. Germline CDR1 PRHDT, CDR2 FYEKMQ (reference sequence). CDR3 nucleotide sequence: TGTGCCAGCAGCGCGTCTCAACAGGCTACTAATGAAAAACTGTTTTTT. This translates into CASSASQQATNEKLFF.

This clonotype was seen ten or more times. The V and J genes are TRBV28 and TRBJ2-1; the match to TRBD2 covers 11 bases. This CDR3 comprises 14 residues. Germline V gene data show CDR1 as MDHEN and CDR2 as SYDVKM. With 2 bases clipped from V and 7 bases from J, the junction kept 1 base outside the gene matches. The CDR3, as DNA: TGTGCCAGCAGTTTAACTAGCGGGAGTAATGAGCAGTTCTTC. It yields the protein CASSLTSGSNEQFF.

The table lists this clonotype with many counts. The chain uses TRBV24-1 and TRBJ2-3; D gene unclear. V lost 3 bases and J 6 bases, leaving 3 bases between the germline ends. Germline values: CDR1 KGHDR, CDR2 SFDVKD. The length of the CDR3 is 11 residues. The CDR3 coding sequence is TGTGCCACCAGTGATACGGATACGCAGTATTTT. Translated, it gives CATSDTDTQYF.

This chain links TRBV2 with TRBJ2-7; 9 bases are shared with TRBD1. The CDR3 has 15 residues. Unmatched junction bases numbered 9, after V lost 6 bases and J lost 3 bases. The germline gives CDR1 SNHLY, CDR2 FYNNEI. The CDR3 region is CASRESRDRDYEQYF. The CDR3 nucleotides read TGTGCCAGCAGAGAAAGCCGGGACAGGGACTACGAGCAGTACTTC.

In this sample, this clonotype turned up many times. The chain recombines TRBV12-3 or TRBV12-4 with TRBJ1-1; 11 nucleotides agree with TRBD1. The V and J ends lost 5 bases and 5 bases, in that order; junction bases with no gene match: 4. The CDR3 contains 14 residues. Here the CDR3 DNA reads TGTGCCAGCAGTCTGGGACAGGGGGAAACTGAAGCTTTCTTT. Translating it yields CASSLGQGETEAFF.

This clonotype showed up just once. This rearrangement joins TRBV27 to TRBJ2-3, with 9 bases matching TRBD2. The CDR3 consists of 15 residues. The germline CDR1 and CDR2 sequences are MNHEY and SMNVEV (reference sequence). Germline trimming cut 3 bases from V and 5 bases from J; bases unmatched to any gene: 6. The chain's CDR3 is CASSFVLAGGDTQYF. CDR3 sequence (DNA): TGTGCCAGCAGTTTTGTACTAGCGGGCGGAGATACGCAGTATTTT.